The T cell receptor beta chain described here comes from a study of T-cell reconstitution after alpha-beta-depleted transplantation in children. The TCRbeta library incorporated unique molecular identifiers. TCRdb re-analysed the PCR reads in MiXCR, keeping a single row per CDR3 protein. The sample comprises around 230,000 distinct CDR3 sequences, more than 15% of which are singletons, and around 45% rests with the top ten. CDR3 length equals 14 residues. Trimming left V 3 bases short and J 2 bases short, with 11 bases between. This clonotype was seen a few times. Its matching antigen is unknown. Findings and limits, study-wide: After transplant, high TCRbeta diversity at day 60 in some patients arose from surviving recipient T cells and thymic progenitors. Reportedly, alpha-beta T cells present about two months post-transplant originated from several hundred expanded clones of graft origin. From newly produced T cells came most of the T-cell counts and diversity one year after transplant.

The V and J genes are TRBV12-3 or TRBV12-4 and TRBJ2-7, with D perhaps assigned TRBD1 or TRBD2 (5 bases each). The clonotype originates from a male patient aged 2-9 years who had a stem cell transplant for acute lymphoblastic leukemia, so the T cells may come from the graft donor. The sequences come from PBMCs, mostly from graft donor cells, collected 360 days after TCRalphabeta/CD19-depleted stem cell transplant. CDR3 sequence reads: CASSFRDRTYEQYF. CDR3 bases: TGTGCCAGCAGTTTCCGGGACCGGACCTACGAGCAGTACTTC.